This T cell receptor (beta chain) was profiled in a study of neurological immune-mediated disorders. The V and J ends lost 7 bases and 4 bases, in that order; junction bases with no gene match: 8. CDR3 size: 14 residues. Germline CDR1 is DFQATT and CDR2 is SNEGSKA (reference sequence). TCRdb reprocessed the 5' RACE reads with MiXCR, giving one entry per CDR3 protein. The data show under 40,000 distinct CDR3 sequences, approximately 4.5% seen once. The rearrangement joins TRBV20-1 to TRBJ2-3; 10 bases match TRBD2. This clonotype originated in a man aged 18 to 30 in good health. Sequencing was performed on PBMCs. The CDR3 sequence is CSGPLAGAPDTQYF. CDR3 in DNA: TGCAGTGGCCCCCTAGCGGGAGCCCCAGATACGCAGTATTTT.